The 10 T cell receptor beta chains below were found in one sample sequenced in a study of control samples from healthy donors and cancer patients. The table came from immunoSEQ multiplex PCR; TCRdb's copy has only in-frame clones and leaves some out. This sample has roughly 70,000 clones, with over 70% found just once. The sample taken for sequencing was blood. These receptors were obtained from a man aged 50 to 59 in good health.

V is TRBV9 and J is TRBJ2-7, with 7 nucleotides matching TRBD2. J gave up 5 bases and V 4 bases, and 6 bases lay outside the gene matches. The CDR3 contains 13 residues. Germline V lookup: CDR1 SGDLS, CDR2 YYNGEE. In nucleotides, the CDR3 is TGTGCCAGCAGCACCCGGACTAGGGACGAGCAGTACTTC. Residues: CASSTRTRDEQYF.

The chain recombines TRBV4-2 with TRBJ2-1, with TRBD2 matching 12 bases. The CDR3 totals 17 residues. V was pared by 1 base and J by 12 bases, with 13 bases of the junction left unmatched. The germline CDR1 and CDR2 sequences are LGHNA and YNFKEQ. The chain's CDR3 is CASSQGQGLAGEGSQFF. The DNA for the CDR3 is TGTGCCAGCAGCCAAGGGCAGGGACTAGCGGGCGAAGGGTCGCAGTTCTTC.

The chain links TRBV10-2 to TRBJ2-1, with 10 bases lining up with TRBD2. V shed 10 bases and J 14 bases; nucleotides not matched to a gene: 8. Germline V gives CDR1 WSHSY, CDR2 SAAADI. CDR3 length: 11 amino acids. CDR3 sequence (DNA): TGCGCCACTAGAGCGGGAGGGCCGGAGTTCTTC. It translates to CATRAGGPEFF.

This clone was seen only a few times. The chain is built from TRBV4-1 and TRBJ2-3, with TRBD2 identical over 8 bases. Trimming removed 0 bases from V and 1 base from J; junction bases left unmatched: 9. The CDR3 covers 18 residues. CDR1 and CDR2 (germline): MGHRA, YSYEKL. The CDR3 spells CASSQDGKEAGGTDTQYF. In DNA, the CDR3 is TGCGCCAGCAGCCAAGATGGGAAGGAAGCGGGGGGCACAGATACGCAGTATTTT.

The chain couples TRBV24-1 to TRBJ2-5; 11 bases match TRBD1. CDR1 and CDR2 from the germline V gene are KGHDR and SFDVKD. The trim removed 2 bases at V and 5 bases at J, leaving 24 bases unmatched. The CDR3 is made up of 22 amino acids. CDR3 protein: CATSDSPEAWTGGYEKVETQYF. CDR3 bases: TGTGCCACCAGTGATTCGCCCGAAGCCTGGACAGGGGGCTATGAGAAGGTGGAGACCCAGTACTTC.

A few counts support this clone. The genes are TRBV6-4 and TRBJ2-3, with D perhaps matching TRBD2 (5 bases). CDR1 is MRHNA and CDR2 is SNTAGT in the germline V gene. Trimming shortened V by 6 bases and J by 0 bases, and 13 bases separated the two germline ends. The CDR3 loop spans 15 amino acids. For the CDR3, the DNA is TGTGCCAGCAGCGAGCAAAGCGGTAGCACAGATACGCAGTATTTT. This encodes CASSEQSGSTDTQYF.

The chain has TRBV29-1 and TRBJ2-3; the match to TRBD1 covers 12 bases. The CDR3 has 15 amino acids. V lost 2 bases and J lost 5; bases outside the gene matches: 5. Per the germline V gene, CDR1 is SQVTM and CDR2 is ANQGSEA. The DNA of the CDR3 is TGCAGCGTTGAATCCGGGACAGGGGGCGAAGATACGCAGTATTTT. As protein: CSVESGTGGEDTQYF.

The genes are TRBV7-8 and TRBJ2-7, with 9 bases matching TRBD1. This CDR3 is built from 16 residues. Germline CDR1 reads SGHVS; CDR2 reads FQNEAQ. V trimming: 8 bases; J trimming: 3 bases; junction bases outside the gene matches: 14. The CDR3 region is CASSMVGGQGLYEQYF. In DNA form, the CDR3 reads TGTGCCAGCTCCATGGTTGGGGGACAGGGTCTCTACGAGCAGTACTTC.

This clone was counted between two and nine times. The CDR3 DNA reads as TGTGCCAGTAGTAGGGCTGGAAGGGACAGGGAAGGTGACGAGCAGTACTTC. Its protein is CASSRAGRDREGDEQYF. The chain is built from TRBV19 and TRBJ2-7; 9 bases line up with TRBD1. This CDR3 has 17 amino acids. Germline V lookup: CDR1 LNHDA, CDR2 SQIVND (reference sequence). The V segment lost 4 bases and the J segment 5 bases; nucleotides outside the gene matches: 15.

The chain combines TRBV5-1 with TRBJ1-6; no reliable D call. The germline V gene has CDR1 SGHRS and CDR2 YFSETQ. The CDR3 has 15 residues. V was clipped by 0 bases and J by 2 bases, with 6 bases between them. The CDR3 spells CASSLASPYNSPLHF. CDR3 nucleotides: TGCGCCAGCAGCTTGGCTTCTCCCTATAATTCACCCCTCCACTTT.